A selection of T cell receptor beta chains follows, all from one sample in a study of PD-1 blockade in mismatch repair-deficient tumors. Measured with immunoSEQ multiplex PCR; TCRdb has only the in-frame clones, and not every one. The sample has more than 50,000 clones; around 88% are singletons. The input for sequencing was peripheral blood, taken 52 weeks after starting pembrolizumab. Source of these receptors: an adult with mismatch repair-deficient cancer. Each CDR3 is given with its conserved first and last residue. The D gene is left open where the match is weak.

>TRBV5-4|-|TRBJ2-3
CASSWGTAVRTDTQYF
TGTGCCAGCAGCTGGGGGACGGCGGTACGCACAGATACGCAGTATTTT
>TRBV2|-|TRBJ1-3
CASSADWSSGNTIYF
TGTGCCAGCAGTGCCGACTGGAGCTCTGGAAACACCATATATTTT
>TRBV29-1|-|TRBJ2-1
CSVQGIVGSQRSYNEQFF
TGCAGCGTTCAAGGGATAGTGGGAAGCCAGCGCTCCTACAATGAGCAGTTCTTC
>TRBV28|-|TRBJ2-2
CASSFRVVGTGELFF
TGTGCCAGCAGTTTCAGGGTTGTGGGTACCGGGGAGCTGTTTTTT
>TRBV4-3|-|TRBJ1-4
CASSQAQGGPINEKLFF
TGCGCCAGCAGCCAAGCCCAGGGCGGCCCGATTAATGAAAAACTGTTTTTT
>TRBV14|-|TRBJ2-1
CASSQEDGNNEQFF
TGTGCCAGCAGCCAAGAAGACGGGAACAATGAGCAGTTCTTC
>TRBV7-9|-|TRBJ2-2
CASPRFGELFF
TGTGCCAGCCCTAGGTTCGGGGAGCTGTTTTTT
>TRBV7-3|-|TRBJ2-6
CASSLRQVLSGANVLTF
TGTGCCAGCAGCCTTAGACAGGTTCTCTCTGGGGCCAACGTCCTGACTTTC
>TRBV27|TRBD1|TRBJ1-1
CASRGTGNTEAFF
TGTGCCAGCAGGGGGACAGGGAACACTGAAGCTTTCTTT
>TRBV11-3|-|TRBJ2-7
CASSLRTSGGAGEQYF
TGTGCCAGCAGCTTAAGAACGTCAGGGGGGGCGGGTGAGCAGTACTTC
>TRBV7-9|-|TRBJ2-1
CASSLVGGGYNEQFF
TGTGCCAGCAGCTTAGTAGGGGGAGGGTACAATGAGCAGTTCTTC